The 21 T cell receptor beta chains reported below all come from one sample, sequenced in a study of blood T cells in healthy people across ages (dated by TCRdb to the mid-2010s). The library was generated by 5' RACE. The sequencer listed for this sample is Illumina HiSeq 2500. A second about 7 to 11 cycle PCR used a sample-barcoded 5' primer and a J-beta primer mix. In-frame beta chains were kept once TCRdb had trimmed the public reads at Q25 with fastp and called clones with MiXCR. Merged by CDR3 protein, the rows form single entries marked with the most common genes and DNA. For this sample the table gives 850,000 to 1,000,000 distinct CDR3 sequences, of which roughly 51% were detected only once. In total, the top ten clones hold about a fifth of the sample. Sequencing was carried out using blood. The receptors originated from a woman aged 55-69 years in good health.

The CDR3 DNA reads TGCAGTGCCGTGACAGGACGGGATGAAAAACTGTTTTTT. This encodes CSAVTGRDEKLFF. The gene calls are TRBV20-1 and TRBJ1-4, with D perhaps matching TRBD1 (6 bases). The V and J ends lost 6 bases and 6 bases respectively, with 14 bases between them. CDR3 length equals 13 residues. The germline gives CDR1 DFQATT, CDR2 SNEGSKA (reference sequence).

The J gene is TRBJ2-3, the V gene TRBV14, with D possibly being TRBD1 (5 bases). Germline CDR1 reads SGHDN; CDR2 reads FVKESK. This CDR3 is 16 amino acids long. Trimming stripped 2 bases from V and 3 bases from J, with 15 bases between. CDR3 protein: CASSQQGAMLTDTQYF. The DNA for the CDR3 is TGTGCCAGCAGCCAACAAGGGGCCATGTTGACAGATACGCAGTATTTT.

This chain joins TRBV30 and TRBJ2-7; no clear D. The V end was cut by 0 bases, the J end by 2 bases, with 14 bases between. This CDR3 contains 15 residues. Germline V gene data show CDR1 as GTSNPN and CDR2 as SVGIG (reference sequence). In DNA form, the CDR3 reads TGTGCCTGGAGTGTATTCAGTAAAGTTCCCTACGAGCAGTACTTC. Amino acids: CAWSVFSKVPYEQYF.

This chain uses TRBV20-1 with TRBJ2-7; perhaps TRBD2 as D (5 bases). CDR3 length: 15 amino acids. From germline, CDR1 is DFQATT and CDR2 SNEGSKA (reference sequence). The V and J ends lost 5 bases and 0 bases respectively, with 17 bases between them. CDR3 residues: CSAPLGGWYSYEQYF. In nucleotides, the CDR3 is TGCAGTGCTCCCCTGGGCGGGTGGTACTCCTACGAGCAGTACTTC.

The chain employs TRBV6-5 and TRBJ2-1; D not certain. CDR3 length: 13 residues. Trimming shortened V by 4 bases and J by 10 bases, and 14 bases separated the two germline ends. Germline values: CDR1 MNHEY, CDR2 SVGAGI. CDR3 sequence: CASSLAPRSEQFF. CDR3 DNA: TGTGCCAGCAGTTTGGCTCCGAGGTCCGAGCAGTTCTTC.

This clonotype has only a few counts. This CDR3 is CASSHGSGIYEQYF. The CDR3 DNA follows: TGTGCCAGCAGCCACGGTAGCGGGATCTACGAGCAGTACTTC. The rearrangement links TRBV4-2 to TRBJ2-7; TRBD2 agrees at 8 bases. This CDR3 is built from 14 residues. CDR1 is LGHNA, CDR2 YNFKEQ, per germline. With V trimmed by 3 bases and J by 3 bases, 4 bases remained unmatched.

The gene calls are TRBV7-2 and TRBJ1-1; D remains ambiguous. The germline V gene encodes CDR1 SGHTA and CDR2 FQGNSA. V dropped 1 base and J dropped 9 bases, with 21 bases sitting between them. CDR3 length: 16 residues. CDR3 residues: CASSLGERRIGFKAFF. The CDR3 bases are TGTGCCAGCAGCTTAGGAGAACGGCGGATAGGGTTTAAAGCTTTCTTT.

J is TRBJ1-5 and V is TRBV29-1; 7 positions match TRBD1. V dropped 6 bases and J dropped 6; count of bases not matched to a gene: 5. Germline V lookup: CDR1 SQVTM, CDR2 ANQGSEA. The CDR3 has 12 residues. CDR3 region: CSVMTGTQPQHF. The CDR3 DNA sequence: TGCAGCGTAATGACAGGGACTCAGCCCCAGCATTTT.

As regards this clonotype: A much larger clone lies one base from this, so it may be a read error. The chain carries TRBV2 and TRBJ2-3, with D perhaps TRBD1 (5 bases). This CDR3 spans 14 amino acids. Germline assignment: CDR1 SNHLY and CDR2 FYNNEI. V was clipped by 4 bases and J by 1 base, with 9 bases between them. CDR3 protein: CASSVRQCTDTQYF. The DNA for the CDR3 is TGTGCCAGCAGTGTTAGACAGTGCACAGATACGCAGTATTTT.

This clonotype has only one observation. A junction end diverges from the germline sequence, so it may reflect a read error. The chain uses TRBV4-1 and TRBJ2-5; TRBD2 aligns across 7 bases. Per germline, CDR1 MGHRA and CDR2 YSYEKL. The CDR3 totals 17 residues. Here the CDR3 reads CASGHPKAGDHQETQYF. CDR3 nucleotide sequence: TGCGCCAGCGGCCACCCCAAGGCGGGGGACCACCAAGAGACCCAGTACTTC.

This clonotype was found once. This chain links TRBV7-3 with TRBJ2-2; tentative D call: TRBD1 (6 bases). Trimming took 2 bases from V and 7 from J, leaving 14 bases between them. This CDR3 region has 15 residues. CDR1 and CDR2 from the germline V gene are SGHTA and FQGTGA. The CDR3, as DNA: TGTGCCAGCAGCTTATGGGGAACAGGGAGCGGGGAGCTGTTTTTT. Its translation: CASSLWGTGSGELFF.

This clonotype was counted between two and nine times. The chain is built from TRBV4-1 and TRBJ1-2, with D unclear. Germline-derived CDR1 and CDR2 are MGHRA and YSYEKL. The CDR3 has 15 residues. Trimming took off 1 base at V and 0 bases at J, with 9 bases between the two ends. The CDR3 DNA reads as TGCGCCAGCAGCCAAGTAAAAGGGACTAACTATGGCTACACCTTC. Translated: CASSQVKGTNYGYTF.

This chain joins TRBV20-1 and TRBJ1-2; D remains ambiguous. V was pared by 5 bases and J by 6 bases, with 13 bases between. CDR1 is DFQATT, CDR2 SNEGSKA, per germline (reference sequence). The CDR3 is made up of 12 amino acids. The CDR3 nucleotides read TGCAGTGCTGCCGGCCGACGGGATGGCTACACCTTC. Residues: CSAAGRRDGYTF.

The chain employs TRBV28 and TRBJ2-5; no definite D call. The germline V gene encodes CDR1 MDHEN and CDR2 SYDVKM. This CDR3 has 14 residues. The V and J ends lost 3 bases and 1 base respectively, with 9 bases between them. CDR3 DNA: TGTGCCAGCAGTTTTCTCAGCCTCCAAGAGACCCAGTACTTC. This translates into CASSFLSLQETQYF.

This chain connects TRBV14 to TRBJ2-2, with 7 bases aligning to TRBD2. Trimming at V came to 4 bases and at J to 2 bases, leaving 13 bases not matched to a gene. The V gene's germline CDR1 is SGHDN and CDR2 FVKESK. The CDR3 is 18 residues long. The CDR3 region is CASSRVAQASGNTGELFF. The CDR3 coding sequence is TGTGCCAGCAGCCGTGTTGCCCAGGCTAGCGGTAACACCGGGGAGCTGTTTTTT.

This clonotype has more than one count but fewer than ten. V usage is TRBV12-3 or TRBV12-4 and J usage is TRBJ2-2; D remains unclear. The CDR3 consists of 12 residues. Trimming removed 4 bases at V and 7 bases at J, with 7 bases between. This CDR3 is CASSYGVGELFF. The DNA for the CDR3 is TGTGCCAGCAGTTACGGAGTCGGGGAGCTGTTTTTT.

This clonotype was detected only once. This chain uses TRBV27 with TRBJ2-1; 12 bases are shared with TRBD2. CDR3 length: 14 residues. In germline, CDR1 is MNHEY, CDR2 SMNVEV (reference sequence). V lost 8 bases, J lost 2 bases, and 1 base stayed unmatched. The CDR3 region has the DNA TGTGCCAGCTGGACTAGCGGGGCCTACAATGAGCAGTTCTTC. This translates into CASWTSGAYNEQFF.

V usage is TRBV18 and J usage is TRBJ1-5; 8 bases are shared with TRBD1. This CDR3 has 15 residues. V lost 6 bases to trimming and J lost 4 bases; unmatched junction nucleotides: 8. Germline V gives CDR1 KGHSH, CDR2 LQKENI. The CDR3 loop reads CASSLRQGLNQPQHF. For the CDR3, the DNA is TGTGCCAGCTCGTTAAGACAGGGGTTGAATCAGCCCCAGCATTTT.

V is TRBV3-1 and J is TRBJ2-6; TRBD2 agrees at 7 bases. Germline V lookup: CDR1 LGHDT, CDR2 YNNKEL (reference sequence). CDR3 length: 18 residues. The ends lost 4 bases at V and 0 bases at J; junction bases unmatched: 9. CDR3 DNA: TGTGCCAGCAGCCCCCCTTGGGGGGGGAGCTCTGGGGCCAACGTCCTGACTTTC. It yields the protein CASSPPWGGSSGANVLTF.

This clonotype came up a few times. The gene calls are TRBV28 and TRBJ2-5; possible D gene TRBD2, 5 bases. V shed 4 bases and J shed 3 bases, with 12 bases lying between them. The CDR3 extends over 14 amino acids. In germline, CDR1 is MDHEN, CDR2 SYDVKM. CDR3 DNA sequence: TGTGCCAGCAGTTCACTACTAGAAAAAGAGACCCAGTACTTC. As protein: CASSSLLEKETQYF.

There are a few counts of this clonotype. This sequence joins TRBV29-1 and TRBJ2-3; 9 bases map to TRBD1. Germline loops: CDR1 SQVTM, CDR2 ANQGSEA. Losses at the gene ends were 5 bases for V and 5 bases for J; bases not matched to a gene: 5. This CDR3 region has 13 residues. The CDR3 protein is CSVQTGGGDTQYF. The CDR3, as DNA: TGCAGCGTTCAAACAGGGGGCGGAGATACGCAGTATTTT.